A selection of T cell receptor beta chains follows, all from one sample in a study of cytomegalovirus exposure and HLA in healthy donors. Generated by immunoSEQ multiplex PCR, the TCRdb table keeps only in-frame clones and is missing some. Among 150,000 to 200,000 clones listed, more than 60% were seen once. Sequenced: PBMCs. The source of these receptors is a human donor in good health. The CDR3 runs from the conserved cysteine through the conserved F or W. Each record gives: V gene, CDR3 protein.

V gene: TRBV29-1
CDR3 protein: CSGGGSTEAFF

V gene: TRBV18
CDR3 protein: CASSLFPGEGNTEAFF

V gene: TRBV7-6
CDR3 protein: CASSLGAYDWGGTTGAKNIQYF

V gene: TRBV5-5
CDR3 protein: CASSLEGGNSPLHF

V gene: TRBV9
CDR3 protein: CASSVATDRAIGYGYTF

V gene: TRBV4-3
CDR3 protein: CASSQDEGSGTDTQYF

V gene: TRBV27
CDR3 protein: CASSRQGVWNTGELFF

V gene: TRBV6-5
CDR3 protein: CASMGGVNSPLHF

V gene: TRBV6-6
CDR3 protein: CASSGTPGYNYGYTF

V gene: TRBV5-1
CDR3 protein: CASSFRTGKNTEAFF

V gene: TRBV15
CDR3 protein: CATSPNEHYGYTF

V gene: TRBV11-3
CDR3 protein: CASSSSGQGAETQYF

V gene: TRBV7-9
CDR3 protein: CASSLSGLAHEQYF

V gene: TRBV25-1
CDR3 protein: CASTGTISTDTQYF

V gene: TRBV7-2
CDR3 protein: CASRRTQGTNEKLFF

V gene: TRBV6-6
CDR3 protein: CASLNGGSGTNSPPHF

V gene: TRBV7-9
CDR3 protein: CSCGQGDYEQYF

V gene: TRBV12-5
CDR3 protein: CASGLSADNEKLFF

V gene: TRBV7-2
CDR3 protein: CASTRGTEAYGYTF

V gene: TRBV9
CDR3 protein: CASSVFTGTGGETQYF

V gene: TRBV5-5
CDR3 protein: CASSLRPGTGAYEQYF

V gene: TRBV10-3
CDR3 protein: CAISGGGGGTEAFF

V gene: TRBV5-6
CDR3 protein: CASTGPTGPSYGYTF

V gene: TRBV7-8
CDR3 protein: CASSFNSNYGYTF

V gene: TRBV9
CDR3 protein: CASSVDSGSTYGYTF

V gene: TRBV10-3
CDR3 protein: CATWGDGAYEQYF

V gene: TRBV6-5
CDR3 protein: CASSRGEIYNSPLHF

V gene: TRBV18
CDR3 protein: CASSPSAGRREEQYF

V gene: TRBV5-1
CDR3 protein: CASSLLAGGIQETQYF

V gene: TRBV5-1
CDR3 protein: CASSLVAGVDTEAFF

V gene: TRBV19
CDR3 protein: CASSISRQGANEQFF

V gene: TRBV27
CDR3 protein: CASSFDRGTEAFF

V gene: TRBV5-1
CDR3 protein: CASASLQGETGELFF

V gene: TRBV5-1
CDR3 protein: CASSLAGVSYEQYF

V gene: TRBV4-1
CDR3 protein: CASTQRWVRGQPQHF

V gene: TRBV2
CDR3 protein: CASSRGLAGGPDNEQFF

V gene: TRBV5-4
CDR3 protein: CASSLGGLSYEQYF

V gene: TRBV29-1
CDR3 protein: CSAREQTSYNEQFF

V gene: TRBV9
CDR3 protein: CASSGRQGAGYGYTF

V gene: TRBV18
CDR3 protein: CASSPIGGNSGNTIYF

V gene: TRBV4-1
CDR3 protein: CASSQGHRREAEAFF

V gene: TRBV7-9
CDR3 protein: CASSLDVRTGETQYF

V gene: TRBV28
CDR3 protein: CASSLVSGQGNSPLHF

V gene: TRBV5-1
CDR3 protein: CASSPQPRGDVTYEQYF

V gene: TRBV7-9
CDR3 protein: CASSLGGHTVSAQHF

V gene: TRBV6-5
CDR3 protein: CASSRQAGEQYF

V gene: TRBV11-2
CDR3 protein: CASSLFAGAGELFF

V gene: TRBV19
CDR3 protein: CATTDSKYGYTF

V gene: TRBV9
CDR3 protein: CASSALPSRDGELFF

V gene: TRBV15
CDR3 protein: CATSRDRGSSGNTIYF

V gene: TRBV9
CDR3 protein: CASSLSGDSYNEQFF

V gene: TRBV9
CDR3 protein: CASSVAYRGLNTEAFF

V gene: TRBV6-5
CDR3 protein: CASRGRDSSQESQYF